This entry lists 13 T cell receptor beta chains sequenced from one sample in a study of cytomegalovirus exposure and HLA in healthy donors. PCR was performed using 60 Vbeta and 13 Jbeta primers. Sequenced by immunoSEQ multiplex PCR; TCRdb stores in-frame clones only, minus some. The sample carries over 70,000 clones, just over 65% recorded once. Sequencing was performed on PBMCs. The source of these receptors is a young man in good health and CMV-seronegative.

This clone was observed once. The chain links TRBV5-6 to TRBJ2-7; no clear D gene. The CDR3 covers 13 residues. Germline V lookup: CDR1 SGHDT, CDR2 YYEEEE. V lost 0 bases and J 4 bases, leaving 8 bases between the germline ends. The CDR3 DNA reads as TGTGCCAGCAGCTTGGAACTCGATTACGAGCAGTACTTC. As protein: CASSLELDYEQYF.

The chain carries TRBV30 and TRBJ1-4; the match to TRBD1 covers 8 bases. Trimming removed 2 bases from V and 8 bases from J; junction bases left unmatched: 7. Looked up from germline, CDR1 is GTSNPN and CDR2 is SVGIG (reference sequence). CDR3 size: 14 residues. The CDR3 here is CAWSPGGALEKLFF. CDR3 in DNA: TGTGCCTGGAGTCCAGGGGGCGCGCTCGAAAAACTGTTTTTT. Looking up the rest from reference TRBV30 and TRBJ1-4 gives the full variable domain: SQTIHQWPATLVQPVGSPLSLECTVEGTSNPNLYWYRQAAGRGLQLLFYSVGIGQISSEVPQNLSASRPQDRQFILSSKKLLLSDSGFYLCAWSPGGALEKLFFGSGTQLSVL.

This chain joins TRBV28 and TRBJ2-1; D possibly corresponds to TRBD1 (6 bases). Trimming took off 5 bases at V and 15 bases at J, with 17 bases between the two ends. The CDR3 extends over 12 amino acids. Germline CDR1 and CDR2: MDHEN and SYDVKM. The CDR3 bases are TGTGCCAGCAGTACCTCCGGACAGAAACTGTTCTTC. This encodes CASSTSGQKLFF.

The V call is TRBV13, the J call TRBJ2-1; no clear D. This CDR3 contains 13 residues. V dropped 2 bases and J dropped 9 bases, with 11 bases sitting between them. Germline CDR1 and CDR2: PRHDT and FYEKMQ (reference sequence). The chain's CDR3 is CASSLRLESEQFF. The CDR3 DNA is TGTGCCAGCAGCTTAAGGTTGGAGAGTGAGCAGTTCTTC. Using reference TRBV13 and TRBJ2-1 for the parts outside the CDR3, the full variable domain is AAGVIQSPRHLIKEKRETATLKCYPIPRHDTVYWYQQGPGQDPQFLISFYEKMQSDKGSIPDRFSAQQFSDYHSELNMSSLELGDSALYFCASSLRLESEQFFGPGTRLTVL.

This chain connects TRBV5-6 to TRBJ2-3, with 10 bases lining up with TRBD2. Germline CDR1 SGHDT, CDR2 YYEEEE. J gave up 5 bases and V 0 bases, and 3 bases lay outside the gene matches. This CDR3 is built from 15 residues. CDR3 residues: CASSLGTSGIDTQYF. The CDR3 DNA sequence: TGTGCCAGCAGCTTGGGTACTAGCGGGATAGATACGCAGTATTTT.

This rearrangement joins TRBV2 to TRBJ2-1; TRBD2 is a possible D gene (6 bases). Germline CDR1 SNHLY, CDR2 FYNNEI. Trimming shortened V by 6 bases and J by 1 base, and 13 bases separated the two germline ends. The CDR3 length is 15 residues. CDR3 sequence: CASRGLEGSYNEQFF. The CDR3 nucleotides read TGTGCCAGCAGGGGGTTGGAGGGTTCCTACAATGAGCAGTTCTTC.

V usage is TRBV5-1 and J usage is TRBJ2-2; 8 bases agree with TRBD1. The CDR3 is 15 residues long. Losses at the gene ends were 4 bases for V and 4 bases for J; bases not matched to a gene: 6. CDR1 and CDR2 from the germline V gene are SGHRS and YFSETQ. The CDR3 reads CASSPQGAGTGELFF. The CDR3 region has the DNA TGCGCCAGCAGCCCCCAGGGGGCGGGCACCGGGGAGCTGTTTTTT.

The chain links TRBV6-4 to TRBJ1-1, with D unclear. Germline loops: CDR1 MRHNA, CDR2 SNTAGT. V lost 6 bases and J lost 1, with 9 bases in between. The CDR3 loop spans 13 amino acids. CDR3 region: CASSAGQNTEAFF. The CDR3 DNA reads as TGTGCCAGCAGCGCTGGGCAGAACACTGAAGCTTTCTTT.

V is TRBV14 and J is TRBJ2-1; 7 bases map to TRBD2. The CDR3 spans 14 residues. Germline V gene lookup returns CDR1 SGHDN and CDR2 FVKESK. V was pared by 2 bases and J by 6 bases, with 4 bases of the junction left unmatched. CDR3 sequence reads: CASSQMASGNEQFF. Here the CDR3 DNA reads TGTGCCAGCAGCCAAATGGCTAGCGGCAATGAGCAGTTCTTC.

The chain combines TRBV30 with TRBJ1-2, with 9 bases lining up with TRBD1. Germline lookup yields CDR1 GTSNPN and CDR2 SVGIG (reference sequence). V shed 4 bases, J shed 8 bases, and the junction held 8 bases outside the gene matches. The length of the CDR3 is 13 residues. The CDR3 DNA reads as TGTGCCTGGACCGACAGGGGGGCAGGAGGCTACACCTTC. Its protein is CAWTDRGAGGYTF.

The rearrangement joins TRBV25-1 to TRBJ1-6; possibly TRBD1 for D (5 bases). This CDR3 comprises 14 residues. Trimming left V 3 bases short and J 9 bases short, with 12 bases between. The germline gives CDR1 MGHDK, CDR2 SYGVNS. This CDR3 reads CASSDVGLSSPLHF. The CDR3 DNA follows: TGTGCCAGCAGTGATGTGGGGCTGAGTTCACCCCTCCACTTT.

The rearrangement joins TRBV7-9 to TRBJ2-1; TRBD2 matches at 9 bases. The V gene's germline CDR1 is SEHNR and CDR2 FQNEAQ (reference sequence). V was pared by 1 base and J by 0 bases, with 4 bases of the junction left unmatched. The CDR3 is 17 amino acids. CDR3 in amino acids: CASSLVVSGSSYNEQFF. CDR3 DNA sequence: TGTGCCAGCAGCTTAGTGGTTAGCGGGAGCTCCTACAATGAGCAGTTCTTC.

The J gene is TRBJ1-1, the V gene TRBV30, with D unclear. Germline V gene sequence: CDR1 GTSNPN, CDR2 SVGIG (reference sequence). The CDR3 sequence is 14 residues long. Trimming left V 3 bases short and J 2 bases short, with 13 bases between. The CDR3 is CAWREPGINTEAFF. The CDR3 region has the DNA TGTGCCTGGAGAGAACCCGGGATAAACACTGAAGCTTTCTTT.